The entry that follows covers one TCR beta chain sequence. No antigen is known for it. Sequencing used immunoSEQ multiplex PCR; TCRdb keeps in-frame clones, though not all of them. The sample yields fewer than 85,000 clones, about 83% seen once. These data originate in a study of OX40 agonist ivuxolimab in advanced cancers. Study information: Under the entry rules, prior anti-PD-1, anti-PD-L1 or anti-CTLA-4 therapy was allowed, and 40% had some.

Study-level results: CD8+ T cells were the subset that, on average, had more expanded clones than CD4+.

The V segment lost 0 bases and the J segment 5 bases; nucleotides outside the gene matches: 3. The V gene's germline CDR1 is SGHRS and CDR2 YFSETQ. This CDR3 comprises 14 residues. The J gene is TRBJ1-2, the V gene TRBV5-1, with 8 bases matching TRBD1. The receptor's source is an adult with an advanced solid tumor such as melanoma, head and neck, liver or kidney cancer. The sample consisted of CD4+ or CD8+ T cells sorted from blood, taken in a trial of the OX40 agonist ivuxolimab. The chain's CDR3 is CASSLGTGGYGYTF. The CDR3 DNA reads as TGCGCCAGCAGCTTGGGAACAGGGGGGTATGGCTACACCTTC.